This T cell receptor (beta chain) derives from a study of T cell repertoires in cytomegalovirus infection. Overall study: Both recently identified HLA-C-restricted and well-studied HLA-B-restricted CMV epitopes were used in the study. An indication of both CMV infection and matching HLA type came from public TCR beta signatures. Study-level points and caveats: Across the ex vivo response, the dominant clonotypes were HLA-C-restricted CMV-specific TCR beta clonotypes. Summed public TCR beta family frequency identified CMV carriers bearing the relevant HLA.

CDR3 length: 11 residues. Germline CDR1 MNHNY, CDR2 SVGAGI (reference sequence). TCRdb called the reads again in MiXCR, with one record for every CDR3 protein. The table has 650,000 to 900,000 distinct CDR3 sequences, around a third seen once; the top ten hold roughly an eighth. Remarks on this clonotype: The antigen is undetermined. One end of the junction fails to match germline, which may point to a read error.

This sequence joins TRBV6-6 and TRBJ1-1, with D unresolved. The specimen comprised cultured CD8+ T cells from PBMCs, sampled from culture after CMV antigen stimulation. The clonotype was recovered from a human donor in good health (CMV status not recorded). Some clones in this sample may be carry-over from other donors' samples. CDR3 protein: CVSTIGTEAFF. CDR3 sequence (DNA): TGTGTCAGCACCATAGGTACTGAAGCTTTCTTT.